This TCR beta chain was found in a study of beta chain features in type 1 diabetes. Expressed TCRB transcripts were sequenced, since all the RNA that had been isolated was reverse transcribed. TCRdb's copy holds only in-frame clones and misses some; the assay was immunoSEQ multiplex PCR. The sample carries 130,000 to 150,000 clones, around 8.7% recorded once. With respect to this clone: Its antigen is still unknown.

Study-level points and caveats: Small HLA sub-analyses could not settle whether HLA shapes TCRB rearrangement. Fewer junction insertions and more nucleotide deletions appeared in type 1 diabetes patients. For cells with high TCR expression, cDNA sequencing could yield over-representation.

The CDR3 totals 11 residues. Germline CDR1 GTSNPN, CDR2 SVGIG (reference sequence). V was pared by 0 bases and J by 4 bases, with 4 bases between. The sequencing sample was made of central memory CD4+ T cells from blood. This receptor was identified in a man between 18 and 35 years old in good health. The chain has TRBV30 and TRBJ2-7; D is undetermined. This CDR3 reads CAWSVSYEQYF. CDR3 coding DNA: TGTGCCTGGAGTGTATCGTACGAGCAGTACTTC.